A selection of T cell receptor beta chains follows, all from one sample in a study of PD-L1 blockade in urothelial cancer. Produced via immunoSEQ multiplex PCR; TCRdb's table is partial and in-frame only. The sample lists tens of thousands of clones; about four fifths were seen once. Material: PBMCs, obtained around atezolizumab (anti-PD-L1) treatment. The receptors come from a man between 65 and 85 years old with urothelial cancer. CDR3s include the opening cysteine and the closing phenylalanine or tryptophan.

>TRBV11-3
CASSSRTVSYEQYF
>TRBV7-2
CASSLFAGPYEQYF
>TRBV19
CASSTPGQWSNQPQHF
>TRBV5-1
CASSLAGELFF
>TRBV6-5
CASTNRGDTEAFF
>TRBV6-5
CASSFRQSGELFF
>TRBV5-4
CASSQRARESEQYF
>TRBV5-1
CASSLEGIGNQPQHF
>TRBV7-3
CASSPQEGAETQYF
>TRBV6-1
CASSERRVSGTGELFF
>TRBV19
CASSRQGNGYTF
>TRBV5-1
CASSLNAGQANYGYTF
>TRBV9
CASSVSGLAGGHNEQFF
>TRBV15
CATSWAGLNTEAFF
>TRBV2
CATRPGTVSGNTIYF
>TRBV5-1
CASSLGTSEDTQYF
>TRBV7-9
CASSIGNSNQPQHF
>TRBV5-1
CASSFGTSGGVTYEQYF
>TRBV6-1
CASKVGGTEAFF
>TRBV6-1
CASLTREGGTEAFF
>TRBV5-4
CASSYGQYRNEQYF
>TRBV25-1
CASNPAGTDTQYF
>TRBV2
CASSEALVGGTEAFF
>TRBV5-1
CASSVRQGANTEAFF